The TCR beta chain described here comes from a study of PD-1 blockade in classical Hodgkin lymphoma (TCRdb year 2020). Broadly, across the study: Nivolumab dosing was 3 mg/kg intravenously every 2 weeks, continuing until either disease progression or unacceptable toxicity. A peripheral blood immune signature of response to PD-1 blockade in classical Hodgkin lymphoma was defined using TCR beta sequencing and CyTOF. Beyond this particular receptor, the publication reports: CD4+ but not CD8+ TCR diversity rose significantly by C4D1 (p=0.0027 vs p=0.16), most apparent in complete responders (p=0.02). Baseline TCR diversity was reported as lower in newly diagnosed patients than in healthy donors, and lower still in relapsed/refractory patients. Lower diversity was seen in patients whose nivolumab began less than 1 year after ASCT, and these patients were left out of later analyses so that immune reconstitution would not confound the results. Among trial patients, those achieving complete response had baseline diversity similar to that of newly diagnosed patients, while diversity was significantly lower in partial responders and progressors. Only a single clinical trial cohort was studied, and what caused the repertoire differences, possibly disease activity or prior therapy, remained undefined.

Genomic DNA was extracted with the Qiagen DNeasy kit from unsorted PBMCs and from negatively selected CD4+ and CD8+ fractions. TCR beta CDR3 regions were amplified by immunoSEQ multiplex PCR using primers annealing to V and J segments. A synthetic immune receptor repertoire was used to minimize amplification bias, and any residual bias was removed computationally once sequencing was done. Per the authors' processing: Repertoire diversity was quantified as the Shannon entropy index using custom Python scripts. Unsorted, CD4+ and CD8+ repertoires were analyzed separately, except for combined analyses in which CD4+ and CD8+ sequences were merged in silico. A clone was considered expanded if an increase in frequency of at least 2-fold after treatment relative to C1D1 was found, and a pseudocount of 0.5 was applied to clones undetected at baseline. Clones with 0 or 1 copy at C1D1 were defined as singleton clones, while clones with 2 or more copies were defined as non-singleton clones. By matching protein sequences in sorted samples from the same patient, clones expanded in unsorted samples were annotated as CD4+, CD8+ or unknown. Wilcoxon tests on paired samples were used to test changes in diversity from C1D1 to C4D1. Held by TCRdb, this immuneACCESS table contains in-frame sequences only and omits some clones. Under half of the omission traces to an unresolved V gene where checked; the cause of the rest is unknown. From that table come the V and J calls and clone size; the DNA was used to work out D and trimming. The sample yields 4,200 or so clones; roughly 72% were counted once. About 34% of the sample is held by the ten biggest clonotypes.

V trim: 0 bases; J trim: 7 bases; unmatched bases: 11. From the cysteine up to the phenylalanine, the CDR3 has a length of 16 residues. Only the CDR3 DNA is retained, 48 bases long and in frame from the first base. CDR1 and CDR2 (LGHNA, YSLEER) derive from the germline V gene. Comment on this clone: The specificity of this receptor is unknown. Base qualities were left out, and no much larger clone turns up one base away.

This specimen's time point label, interpreted: cycle 4 day 1 (C4D1), after less than 7 weeks of nivolumab. Every trial patient had relapsed following autologous stem cell transplantation, and prior brentuximab vedotin exposure was what differed among cohorts A, B and C. A Miltenyi CD8+ T cell isolation kit was used for magnetic negative selection to purify CD8+ T cells from thawed PBMCs. The trial cohort included more than 55 patients with relapsed/refractory classical Hodgkin lymphoma, and each patient had a best overall response of complete response, partial response or progressive disease. In the multi-cohort phase II CheckMate 205 trial, trial patients received single-agent nivolumab. An independent review committee assessed best overall response using the 2007 International Working Group response criteria. PBMCs from the trial were collected at three points: immediately before nivolumab initiation (C1D1), and during therapy at cycle 2 day 1 and cycle 4 day 1. Peripheral blood was collected in 8 mL Vacutainer Cell Preparation Tubes, from which PBMCs were isolated by centrifugation and then cryopreserved. Purified CD4+ and CD8+ fractions were prepared only for cases where an additional PBMC sample was available. Magnetically labelled cells were removed on LS columns in a quadroMACS separator, and the flow-through was retained as the purified fraction.

This TCR came from a human donor with classical Hodgkin lymphoma. This chain is built from TRBV4-3 and TRBJ2-7, and TRBD1 matches 8 of the central bases. Material: CD8+ T cells from blood, obtained before the fourth cycle of nivolumab. CDR3 region: CASSQDVWGTGREQYF. The DNA sequence is given as TGCGCCAGCAGCCAAGATGTATGGGGGACAGGTCGGGAGCAGTACTTC.